This T cell receptor (beta chain) was recorded in a study of shared clonotypes between healthy human individuals. Across the study: Per donor, three plates held CD4 naive cells, three held CD4 memory, two held CD8 naive and one held CD8 memory. Findings and caveats of the study: Naive subsets generally had larger estimated richness than memory subsets. Rarefaction showed that sequencing of sorted subsets was incomplete (despite large depth).

Naive CD8 isolation took CD45RO-negative cells positively selected for CCR7 and excluded terminally differentiated effector memory CD45RA+ cells. The study drew its donors from healthy HIV-negative adults without recent acute infections or vaccinations. In regard to this clone: Its antigen is not identified.

The method was immunoSEQ multiplex PCR; TCRdb's version includes in-frame clones alone and lacks a portion of them. The sample includes about 680,000 clones, about 92% of them seen just once. The sequence came from a man aged 25 to 45 in good health. Sequencing was done on a sample of naive CD8+ T cells sorted from blood.

In nucleotides, the CDR3 is TGTGCCAGCAGCTTAAAACAGGAGGGACCATCCTACAATGAGCAGTTCTTC. As protein: CASSLKQEGPSYNEQFF. The chain uses TRBV7-3 and TRBJ2-1; D possibly corresponds to TRBD2 (6 bases). V lost 1 base and J 1 base, leaving 14 bases between the germline ends. Germline V gives CDR1 SGHTA, CDR2 FQGTGA. The CDR3 sequence is 17 residues long.